Presented here are 16 T cell receptor beta chains from one specimen sequenced in a study of T-cell reconstitution after alpha-beta-depleted transplantation in children. A TCRbeta library incorporating unique molecular identifiers was prepared. A single record per CDR3 protein comes from TCRdb applying MiXCR to the PCR reads. The data hold about 460,000 distinct CDR3 sequences, with over 10% observed a single time. The sample consisted of PBMCs, mostly from graft donor cells, taken 180 days after TCRalphabeta/CD19-depleted stem cell transplant. These receptors were collected from a female patient aged 2-9 years who had a stem cell transplant for aplastic anemia, so the T cells may come from the graft donor.

In this sample, this clonotype turned up a few times. This chain joins TRBV9 and TRBJ2-5, with 8 bases aligning to TRBD2. Germline V gene lookup returns CDR1 SGDLS and CDR2 YYNGEE. The V gene end was trimmed by 4 bases and the J gene end by 5 bases; junction bases not matched to a gene: 10. CDR3 length equals 15 residues. The CDR3 DNA is TGTGCCAGCAGCCTTAGCGGGGCCGGAGGGGAGACCCAGTACTTC. Its translation is CASSLSGAGGETQYF.

The chain recombines TRBV6-2 or TRBV6-3 with TRBJ1-1, with unresolved D. The CDR3 is 15 amino acids. Looked up from germline, CDR1 is MNHEY and CDR2 is SVGEGT. V was trimmed by 0 bases and J by 0 bases, leaving 8 bases between them. In DNA form, the CDR3 reads TGTGCCAGCAGTTACTCGAGTAATTTGAACACTGAAGCTTTCTTT. Translated: CASSYSSNLNTEAFF.

This clonotype was recorded a few times. This chain connects TRBV15 to TRBJ2-7, with no clear D. CDR1 LNHNV and CDR2 YYDKDF come from the germline V gene (reference sequence). The length of the CDR3 is 13 residues. Trimming removed 2 bases at V and 10 bases at J, with 15 bases between. The CDR3 sequence: CATSRSPDGAQYV. The CDR3 coding sequence is TGTGCCACCAGCAGATCCCCCGACGGTGCCCAGTACGTC.

This chain uses TRBV28 with TRBJ2-1; tentative D call: TRBD2 (5 bases). V lost 3 bases to trimming and J lost 2 bases, with 8 bases between them. CDR1 and CDR2 from the germline V gene are MDHEN and SYDVKM. CDR3 size: 14 residues. CDR3 amino acids: CASSLERAYNEQFF. The CDR3 DNA follows: TGTGCCAGCAGTTTGGAGAGGGCCTACAATGAGCAGTTCTTC. Combining the CDR3 with reference TRBV28 and TRBJ2-1 gives the whole variable domain DVKVTQSSRYLVKRTGEKVFLECVQDMDHENMFWYRQDPGLGLRLIYFSYDVKMKEKGDIPEGYSVSREKKERFSLILESASTNQTSMYLCASSLERAYNEQFFGPGTRLTVL.

The table lists this clonotype with many counts. The V call is TRBV4-3, the J call TRBJ2-1; perhaps TRBD2 as D (5 bases). This CDR3 has 13 residues. Germline values: CDR1 LGHNA, CDR2 YSLEER. Trimming cost V 0 bases and J 7 bases, with 7 bases left between them. CDR3 sequence: CASSQERRNEQFF. The CDR3 DNA is TGCGCCAGCAGCCAAGAAAGGAGGAATGAGCAGTTCTTC.

This chain joins TRBV7-9 and TRBJ2-3; D uncertain. In germline, CDR1 is SEHNR, CDR2 FQNEAQ (reference sequence). The CDR3 covers 13 residues. V lost 6 bases, J lost 4 bases, and 11 bases lay in between. The CDR3 nucleotides are TGTGCCAGCAGGCAGACCACAGCAGATACGCAGTATTTT. This encodes CASRQTTADTQYF.

In its sample, this clonotype was seen a few times. The chain couples TRBV6-5 to TRBJ2-1, with D possibly matching TRBD2 (6 bases). Looked up from germline, CDR1 is MNHEY and CDR2 is SVGAGI. Between the trimmed V and J ends, which lost 4 bases and 5 bases, there was a span of 12 bases. This CDR3 is built from 14 residues. CDR3 nucleotide sequence: TGTGCCAGCAGTTGGGACCGGGAGCACAATGAGCAGTTCTTC. This translates into CASSWDREHNEQFF.

J is TRBJ2-2 and V is TRBV5-1; 9 bases agree with TRBD2. V was pared by 2 bases and J by 6 bases, with 5 bases of the junction left unmatched. Per the germline V gene, CDR1 is SGHRS and CDR2 is YFSETQ. This CDR3 comprises 15 residues. The DNA for the CDR3 is TGCGCCAGCAGCTTTGCGGGAGGGCCCCCCGGGGAGCTGTTTTTT. Translated, it gives CASSFAGGPPGELFF.

CDR3 in amino acids: CSVGTGGAFF. CDR3 sequence (DNA): TGCAGCGTTGGGACAGGGGGAGCTTTCTTT. The chain carries TRBV29-1 and TRBJ1-1, with 10 bases fitting TRBD1. V was clipped by 4 bases and J by 10 bases; unmatched bases: 0. Germline values: CDR1 SQVTM, CDR2 ANQGSEA. The CDR3 totals 10 residues.

This clonotype has only a few counts. J is TRBJ2-3 and V is TRBV29-1; 9 nucleotides agree with TRBD1. V dropped 7 bases and J dropped 3; count of bases not matched to a gene: 5. The CDR3 is made up of 13 amino acids. From germline, CDR1 is SQVTM and CDR2 ANQGSEA. The CDR3 is CSGRDRETDTQYF. The DNA of the CDR3 is TGCAGCGGTCGGGACAGGGAAACAGATACGCAGTATTTT.

This clonotype turned up a few times. J is TRBJ1-1 and V is TRBV5-1; possible D gene TRBD1, 6 bases. Trimming took 0 bases from V and 11 from J, leaving 14 bases between them. The germline V gene encodes CDR1 SGHRS and CDR2 YFSETQ. The CDR3 length is 13 residues. For the CDR3, the DNA is TGCGCCAGCAGCTTGGGACAGGCCTCCCGGGCTTTCTTT. Protein sequence: CASSLGQASRAFF. Looking up the rest from reference TRBV5-1 and TRBJ1-1 gives the full variable domain: KAGVTQTPRYLIKTRGQQVTLSCSPISGHRSVSWYQQTPGQGLQFLFEYFSETQRNKGNFPGRFSGRQFSNSRSEMNVSTLELGDSALYLCASSLGQASRAFFGQGTRLTVV.

This clonotype was counted between two and nine times. The gene calls are TRBV20-1 and TRBJ2-7; D call uncertain. Germline CDR1 is DFQATT and CDR2 is SNEGSKA (reference sequence). The CDR3 has 14 amino acids. V lost 3 bases and J lost 4, with 16 bases in between. Here the CDR3 reads CSASGQQTPYEQYF. The CDR3 DNA sequence: TGCAGTGCTAGCGGCCAACAAACGCCATACGAGCAGTACTTC.

The gene calls are TRBV11-2 and TRBJ2-1, with 7 bases identical to TRBD1. The germline V gene encodes CDR1 SGHAT and CDR2 FQNNGV. CDR3 length: 16 amino acids. After removal of 4 bases from V and 0 bases from J, the junction contained 6 bases not matched to a gene. The CDR3 loop reads CASSSTGQLSYNEQFF. The DNA of the CDR3 is TGTGCCAGCAGCTCAACGGGACAGCTCTCCTACAATGAGCAGTTCTTC.

This clonotype was seen more than once but under ten times. The chain has TRBV29-1 and TRBJ2-7; 7 nucleotides align to TRBD2. Germline loops: CDR1 SQVTM, CDR2 ANQGSEA. J was trimmed by 2 bases and V by 2 bases; bases with no gene match: 6. This CDR3 region has 14 residues. The CDR3 is CSVEFSGPAYEQYF. In nucleotides, the CDR3 is TGCAGCGTTGAATTTAGCGGGCCGGCCTACGAGCAGTACTTC.

The chain is built from TRBV15 and TRBJ2-6; D perhaps matches TRBD1 (6 bases). Germline loops: CDR1 LNHNV, CDR2 YYDKDF (reference sequence). The CDR3 contains 15 residues. V lost 5 bases to trimming and J lost 0 bases, with 8 bases between them. The CDR3 DNA reads as TGTGCCACCAGCGAACAGGGCTCTGGGGCCAACGTCCTGACTTTC. Translating it yields CATSEQGSGANVLTF.

This clonotype has just a few counts. J is TRBJ2-7 and V is TRBV24-1; D perhaps matches TRBD1 (6 bases). Trimming removed 5 bases from V and 5 bases from J, with 18 bases in between. The CDR3 loop spans 15 amino acids. Germline V gives CDR1 KGHDR, CDR2 SFDVKD. CDR3: CATSAEGRGSHEQYF. CDR3 nucleotide sequence: TGTGCCACCAGTGCCGAAGGCAGGGGATCCCACGAGCAGTACTTC.